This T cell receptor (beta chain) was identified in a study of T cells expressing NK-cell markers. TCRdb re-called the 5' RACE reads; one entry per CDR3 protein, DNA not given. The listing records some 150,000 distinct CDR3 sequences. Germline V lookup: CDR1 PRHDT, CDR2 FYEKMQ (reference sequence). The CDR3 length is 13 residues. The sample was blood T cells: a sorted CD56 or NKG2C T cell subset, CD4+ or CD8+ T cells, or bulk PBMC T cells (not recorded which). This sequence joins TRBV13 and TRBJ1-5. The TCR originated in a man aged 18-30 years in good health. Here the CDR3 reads CASSLGAAQPQHF.